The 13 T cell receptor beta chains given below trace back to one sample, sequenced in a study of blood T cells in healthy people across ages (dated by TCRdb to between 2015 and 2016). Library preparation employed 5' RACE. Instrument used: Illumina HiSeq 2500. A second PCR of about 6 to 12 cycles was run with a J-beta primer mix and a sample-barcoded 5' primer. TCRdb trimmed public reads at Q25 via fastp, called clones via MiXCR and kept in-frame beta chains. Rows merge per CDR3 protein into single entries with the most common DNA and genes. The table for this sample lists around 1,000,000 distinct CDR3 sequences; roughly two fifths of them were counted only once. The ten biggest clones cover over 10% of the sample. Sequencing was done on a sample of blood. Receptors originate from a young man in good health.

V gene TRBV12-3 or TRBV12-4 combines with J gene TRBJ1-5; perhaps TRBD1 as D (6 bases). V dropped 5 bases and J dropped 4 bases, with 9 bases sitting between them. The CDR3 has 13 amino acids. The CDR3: CASSMDRNQPQHF. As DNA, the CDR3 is TGTGCCAGCAGTATGGACAGAAATCAGCCCCAGCATTTT.

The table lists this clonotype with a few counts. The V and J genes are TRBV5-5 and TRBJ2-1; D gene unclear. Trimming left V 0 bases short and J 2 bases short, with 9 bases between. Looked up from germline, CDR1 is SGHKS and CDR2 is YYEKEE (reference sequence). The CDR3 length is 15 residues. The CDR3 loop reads CASSLVLGAYNEQFF. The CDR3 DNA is TGTGCCAGCAGCTTGGTTTTAGGAGCCTACAATGAGCAGTTCTTC.

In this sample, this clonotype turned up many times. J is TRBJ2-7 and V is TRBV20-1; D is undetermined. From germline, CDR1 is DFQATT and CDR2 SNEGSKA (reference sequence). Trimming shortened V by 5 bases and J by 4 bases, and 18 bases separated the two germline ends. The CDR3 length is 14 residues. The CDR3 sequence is CSASRTAEWYEQYF. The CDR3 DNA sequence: TGCAGTGCTTCCAGGACCGCGGAATGGTACGAGCAGTACTTC.

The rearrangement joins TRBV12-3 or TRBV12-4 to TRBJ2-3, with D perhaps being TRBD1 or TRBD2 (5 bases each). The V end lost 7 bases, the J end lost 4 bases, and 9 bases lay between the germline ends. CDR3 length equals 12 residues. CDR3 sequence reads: CASNQGADTQYF. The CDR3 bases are TGTGCCAGCAACCAGGGAGCAGATACGCAGTATTTT.

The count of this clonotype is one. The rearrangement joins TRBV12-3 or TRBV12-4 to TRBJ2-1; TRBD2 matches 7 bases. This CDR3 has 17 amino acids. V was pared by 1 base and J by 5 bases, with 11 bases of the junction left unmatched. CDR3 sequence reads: CASSLGAGPQINNEQFF. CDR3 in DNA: TGTGCCAGCAGTTTAGGAGCGGGGCCGCAGATAAACAATGAGCAGTTCTTC.

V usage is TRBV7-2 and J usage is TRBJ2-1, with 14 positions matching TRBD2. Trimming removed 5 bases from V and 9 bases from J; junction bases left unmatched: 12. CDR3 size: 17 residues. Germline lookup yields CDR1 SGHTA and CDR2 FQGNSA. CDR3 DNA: TGTGCCAGCAGCCGATGGGTGACTAGCGGGGGGGTTAGTGAGCAGTTCTTC. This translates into CASSRWVTSGGVSEQFF.

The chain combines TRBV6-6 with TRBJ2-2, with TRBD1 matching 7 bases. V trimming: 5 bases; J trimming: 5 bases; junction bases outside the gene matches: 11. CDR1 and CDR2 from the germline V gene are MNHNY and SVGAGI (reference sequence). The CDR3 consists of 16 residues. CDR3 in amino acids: CASSMNRGGETGELFF. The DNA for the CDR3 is TGTGCCAGCAGTATGAACAGGGGTGGGGAAACCGGGGAGCTGTTTTTT.

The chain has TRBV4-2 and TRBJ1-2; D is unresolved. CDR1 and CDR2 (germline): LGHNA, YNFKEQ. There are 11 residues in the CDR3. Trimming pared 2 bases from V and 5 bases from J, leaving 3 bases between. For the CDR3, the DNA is TGTGCCAGCAGCCAACGGTATGGCTACACCTTC. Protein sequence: CASSQRYGYTF.

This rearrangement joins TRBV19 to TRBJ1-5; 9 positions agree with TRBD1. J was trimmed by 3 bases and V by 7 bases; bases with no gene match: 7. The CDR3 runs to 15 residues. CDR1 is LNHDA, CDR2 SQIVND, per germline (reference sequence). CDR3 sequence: CASTSTGGFNQPQHF. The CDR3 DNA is TGTGCCAGTACATCGACAGGGGGGTTCAATCAGCCCCAGCATTTT.

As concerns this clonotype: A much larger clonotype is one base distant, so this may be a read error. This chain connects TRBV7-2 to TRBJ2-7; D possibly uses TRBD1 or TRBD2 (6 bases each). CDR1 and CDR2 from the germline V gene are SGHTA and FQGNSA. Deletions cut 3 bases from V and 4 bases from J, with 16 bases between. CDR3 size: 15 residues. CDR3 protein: CASSLGEGGLYEQYF. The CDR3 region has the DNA TGTGCCAGCAGCTTGGGGGAAGGGGGGCTTTACGAGCAGTACTTC.

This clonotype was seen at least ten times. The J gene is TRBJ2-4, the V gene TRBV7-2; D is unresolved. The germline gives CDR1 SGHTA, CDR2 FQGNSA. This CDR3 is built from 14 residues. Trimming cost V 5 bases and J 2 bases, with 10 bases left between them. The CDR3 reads CASSPDWTKNIQYF. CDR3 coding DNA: TGTGCCAGCAGCCCAGACTGGACCAAAAACATTCAGTACTTC.

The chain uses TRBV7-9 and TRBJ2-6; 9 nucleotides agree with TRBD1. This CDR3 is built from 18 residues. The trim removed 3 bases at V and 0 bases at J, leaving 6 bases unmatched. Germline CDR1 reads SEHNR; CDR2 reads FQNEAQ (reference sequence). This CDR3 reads CASSFPGQGSSGANVLTF. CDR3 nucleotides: TGTGCCAGCAGCTTCCCGGGACAGGGAAGCTCTGGGGCCAACGTCCTGACTTTC.

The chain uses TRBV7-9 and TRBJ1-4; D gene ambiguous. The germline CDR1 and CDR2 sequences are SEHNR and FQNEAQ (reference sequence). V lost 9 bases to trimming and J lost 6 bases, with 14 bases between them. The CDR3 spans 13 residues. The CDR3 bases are TGTGCCAGTTCAGCCTCCTGGGATGAAAAACTGTTTTTT. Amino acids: CASSASWDEKLFF.